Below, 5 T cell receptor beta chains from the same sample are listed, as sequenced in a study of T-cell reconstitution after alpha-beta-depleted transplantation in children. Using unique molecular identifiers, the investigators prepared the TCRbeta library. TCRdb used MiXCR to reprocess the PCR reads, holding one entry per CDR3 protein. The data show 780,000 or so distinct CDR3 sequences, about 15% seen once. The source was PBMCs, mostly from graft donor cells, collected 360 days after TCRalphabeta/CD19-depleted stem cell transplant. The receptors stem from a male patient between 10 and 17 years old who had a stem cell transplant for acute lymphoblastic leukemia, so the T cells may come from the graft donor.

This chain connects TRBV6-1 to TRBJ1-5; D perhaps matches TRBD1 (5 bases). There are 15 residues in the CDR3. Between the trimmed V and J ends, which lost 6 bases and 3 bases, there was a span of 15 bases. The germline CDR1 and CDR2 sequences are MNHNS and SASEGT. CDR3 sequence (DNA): TGTGCCAGCAGCGACGACCGGGGGACCAATCAGCCCCAGCATTTT. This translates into CASSDDRGTNQPQHF.

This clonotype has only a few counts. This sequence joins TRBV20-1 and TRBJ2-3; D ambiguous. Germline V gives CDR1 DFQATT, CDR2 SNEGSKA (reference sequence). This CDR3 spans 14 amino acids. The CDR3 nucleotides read TGCAGCACCTCAAACCCCCTTTACACAGATACGCAGTATTTT. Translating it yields CSTSNPLYTDTQYF.

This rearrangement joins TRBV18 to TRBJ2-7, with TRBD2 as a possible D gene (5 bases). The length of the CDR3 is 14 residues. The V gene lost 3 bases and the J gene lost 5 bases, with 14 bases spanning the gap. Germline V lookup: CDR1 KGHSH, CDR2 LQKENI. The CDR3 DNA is TGTGCCAGCTCACCCCCCGCGGGCCTGAACGAGCAGTACTTC. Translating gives CASSPPAGLNEQYF.

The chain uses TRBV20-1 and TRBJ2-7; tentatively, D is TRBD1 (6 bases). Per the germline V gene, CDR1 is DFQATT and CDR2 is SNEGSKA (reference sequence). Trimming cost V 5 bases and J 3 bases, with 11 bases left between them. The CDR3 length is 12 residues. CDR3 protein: CSAYGQLYEQYF. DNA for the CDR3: TGCAGTGCTTACGGACAGCTCTACGAGCAGTACTTC.

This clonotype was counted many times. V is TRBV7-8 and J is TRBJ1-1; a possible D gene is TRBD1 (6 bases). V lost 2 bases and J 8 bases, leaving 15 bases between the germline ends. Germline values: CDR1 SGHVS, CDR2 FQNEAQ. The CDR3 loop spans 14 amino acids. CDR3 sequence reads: CASSLQGRGTEAFF. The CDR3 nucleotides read TGTGCCAGCAGCTTACAGGGCAGGGGCACAGAAGCTTTCTTT.